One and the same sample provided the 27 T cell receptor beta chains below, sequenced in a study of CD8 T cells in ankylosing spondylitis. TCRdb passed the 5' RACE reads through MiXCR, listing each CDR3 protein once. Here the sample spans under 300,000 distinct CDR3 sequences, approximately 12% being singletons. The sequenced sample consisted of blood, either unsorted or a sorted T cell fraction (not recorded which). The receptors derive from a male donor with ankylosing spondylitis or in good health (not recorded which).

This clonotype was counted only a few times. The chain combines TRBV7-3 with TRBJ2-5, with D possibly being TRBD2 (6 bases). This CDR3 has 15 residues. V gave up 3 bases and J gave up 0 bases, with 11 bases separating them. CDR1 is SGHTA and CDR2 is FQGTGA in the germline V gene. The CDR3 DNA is TGTGCCAGCAGCTTCCCAACGGGGGACCAAGAGACCCAGTACTTC. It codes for CASSFPTGDQETQYF.

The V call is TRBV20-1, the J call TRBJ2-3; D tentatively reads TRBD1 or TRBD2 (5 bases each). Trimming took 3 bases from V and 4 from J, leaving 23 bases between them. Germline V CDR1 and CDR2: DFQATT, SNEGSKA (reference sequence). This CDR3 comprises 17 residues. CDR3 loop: CSARLSSGALEADTQYF. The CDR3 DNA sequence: TGCAGTGCTAGGCTGTCATCCGGGGCCCTCGAGGCAGATACGCAGTATTTT.

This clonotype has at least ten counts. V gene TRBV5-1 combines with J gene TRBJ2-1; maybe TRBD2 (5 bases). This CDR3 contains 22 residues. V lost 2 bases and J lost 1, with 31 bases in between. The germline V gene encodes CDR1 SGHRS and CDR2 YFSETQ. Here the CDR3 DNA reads TGCGCCAGCAGCTTATGGTACTATGCTGAAGGGCATATAGCGACATCCTACAATGAGCAGTTCTTC. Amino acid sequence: CASSLWYYAEGHIATSYNEQFF.

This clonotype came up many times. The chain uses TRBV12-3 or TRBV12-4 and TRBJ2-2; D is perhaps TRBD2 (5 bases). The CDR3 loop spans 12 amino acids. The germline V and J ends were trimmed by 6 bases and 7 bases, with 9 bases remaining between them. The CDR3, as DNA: TGTGCCAGCAGGGACTTTGGCGGGGAGCTGTTTTTT. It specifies CASRDFGGELFF.

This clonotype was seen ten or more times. This CDR3 reads CSAPDGTDNSPLHF. CDR3 DNA: TGCAGTGCCCCTGATGGGACAGATAATTCACCCCTCCACTTT. The V and J genes are TRBV20-1 and TRBJ1-6; TRBD1 matches at 7 bases. Germline V lookup: CDR1 DFQATT, CDR2 SNEGSKA (reference sequence). This CDR3 is built from 14 residues. The V segment lost 6 bases and the J segment 5 bases; nucleotides outside the gene matches: 7.

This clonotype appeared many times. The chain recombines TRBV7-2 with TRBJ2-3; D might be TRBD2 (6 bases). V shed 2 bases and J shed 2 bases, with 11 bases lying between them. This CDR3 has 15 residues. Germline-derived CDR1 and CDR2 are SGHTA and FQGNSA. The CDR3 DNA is TGTGCCAGCAGCTTATTCGGGGGTTACACAGATACGCAGTATTTT. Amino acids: CASSLFGGYTDTQYF.

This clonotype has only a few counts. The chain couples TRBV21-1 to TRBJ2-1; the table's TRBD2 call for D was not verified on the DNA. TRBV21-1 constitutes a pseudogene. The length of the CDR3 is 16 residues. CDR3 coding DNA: TGTGCCAGCACCGCTAGCGGACACCACTTCCGGGGTGAGCAGTTCTTC. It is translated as CASTASGHHFRGEQFF.

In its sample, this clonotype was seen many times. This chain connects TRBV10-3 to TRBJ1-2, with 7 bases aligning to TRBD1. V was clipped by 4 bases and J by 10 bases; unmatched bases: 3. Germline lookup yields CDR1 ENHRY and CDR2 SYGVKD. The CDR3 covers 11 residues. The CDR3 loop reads CAISGDRDYTF. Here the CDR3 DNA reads TGTGCCATCAGTGGTGACAGGGACTACACCTTC.

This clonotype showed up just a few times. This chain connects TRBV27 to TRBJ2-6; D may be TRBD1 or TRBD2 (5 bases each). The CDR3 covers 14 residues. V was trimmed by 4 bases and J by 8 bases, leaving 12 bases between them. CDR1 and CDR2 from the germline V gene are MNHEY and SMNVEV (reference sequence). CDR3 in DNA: TGTGCCAGCAGTTCTAGCCGGGGACCCAACGTCCTGACTTTC. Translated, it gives CASSSSRGPNVLTF. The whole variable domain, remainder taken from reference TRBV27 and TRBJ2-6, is EAQVTQNPRYLITVTGKKLTVTCSQNMNHEYMSWYRQDPGLGLRQIYYSMNVEVTDKGDVPEGYKVSRKEKRNFPLILESPSPNQTSLYFCASSSSRGPNVLTFGAGSRLTVL.

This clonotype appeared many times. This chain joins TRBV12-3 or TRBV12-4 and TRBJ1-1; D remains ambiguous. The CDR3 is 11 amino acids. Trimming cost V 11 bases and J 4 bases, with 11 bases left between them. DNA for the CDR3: TGTGCCGGAAGCCCGGGCACTGAAGCTTTCTTT. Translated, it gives CAGSPGTEAFF.

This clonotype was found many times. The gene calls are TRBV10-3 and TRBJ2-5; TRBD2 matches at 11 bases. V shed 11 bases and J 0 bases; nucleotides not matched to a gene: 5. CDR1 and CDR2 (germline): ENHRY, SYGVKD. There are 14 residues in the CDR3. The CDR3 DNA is TGTGCCTCAGCGGGACTAGCGGACCAAGAGACCCAGTACTTC. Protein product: CASAGLADQETQYF.

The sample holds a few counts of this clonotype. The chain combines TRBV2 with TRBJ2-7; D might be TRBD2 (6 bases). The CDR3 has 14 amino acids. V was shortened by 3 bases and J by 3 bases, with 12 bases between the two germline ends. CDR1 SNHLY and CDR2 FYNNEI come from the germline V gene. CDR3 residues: CASSDSGVGYEQYF. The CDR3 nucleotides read TGTGCCAGCAGTGATTCGGGGGTAGGCTACGAGCAGTACTTC. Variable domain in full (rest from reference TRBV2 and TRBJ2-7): EPEVTQTPSHQVTQMGQEVILRCVPISNHLYFYWYRQILGQKVEFLVSFYNNEISEKSEIFDDQFSVERPDGSNFTLKIRSTKLEDSAMYFCASSDSGVGYEQYFGPGTRLTVT.

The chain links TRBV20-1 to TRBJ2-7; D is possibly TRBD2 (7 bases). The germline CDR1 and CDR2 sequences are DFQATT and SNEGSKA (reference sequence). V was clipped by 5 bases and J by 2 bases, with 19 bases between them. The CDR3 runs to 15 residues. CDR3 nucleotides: TGCAGTGCTTCGACTGGGGGGGCTTCCCCCTACGAGCAGTACTTC. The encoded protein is CSASTGGASPYEQYF.

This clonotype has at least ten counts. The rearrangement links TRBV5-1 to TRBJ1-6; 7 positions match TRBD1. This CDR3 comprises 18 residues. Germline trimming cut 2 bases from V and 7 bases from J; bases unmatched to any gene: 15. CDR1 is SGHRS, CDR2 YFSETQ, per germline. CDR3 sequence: CASSFLAAMTGRNSPLHF. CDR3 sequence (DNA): TGCGCCAGCAGCTTCCTCGCCGCCATGACAGGGAGAAATTCACCCCTCCACTTT.

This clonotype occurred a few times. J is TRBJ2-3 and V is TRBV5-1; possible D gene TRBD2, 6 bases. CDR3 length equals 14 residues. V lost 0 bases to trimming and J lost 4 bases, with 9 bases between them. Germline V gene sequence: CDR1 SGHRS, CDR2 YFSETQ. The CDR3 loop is CASSLGGVPDTQYF. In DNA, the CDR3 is TGCGCCAGCAGCTTGGGCGGGGTTCCAGATACGCAGTATTTT.

This chain's CDR3 is CASSFPPEAWRSSAQETQYF. CDR3 DNA sequence: TGTGCCAGCAGCTTCCCTCCAGAGGCATGGAGATCCTCCGCCCAAGAGACCCAGTACTTC. This sequence joins TRBV11-2 and TRBJ2-5; no definite D call. There are 20 residues in the CDR3. Trimming removed 3 bases at V and 1 base at J, with 27 bases between. CDR1 is SGHAT and CDR2 is FQNNGV in the germline V gene.

For the CDR3, the DNA is TGTGCCAGCGGTCTGGGGACAGTTAACTACGAGCAGTACTTC. It codes for CASGLGTVNYEQYF. The chain carries TRBV6-1 and TRBJ2-7, with 7 bases aligning to TRBD1. Germline V CDR1 and CDR2: MNHNS, SASEGT. This CDR3 has 14 residues. After removal of 8 bases from V and 3 bases from J, the junction contained 10 bases not matched to a gene.

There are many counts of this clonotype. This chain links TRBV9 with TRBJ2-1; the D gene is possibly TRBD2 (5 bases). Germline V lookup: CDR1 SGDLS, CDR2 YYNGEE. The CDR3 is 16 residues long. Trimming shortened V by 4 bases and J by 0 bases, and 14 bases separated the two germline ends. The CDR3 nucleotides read TGTGCCAGCAGCCCTCTCAGCGGTCGCTCCTACAATGAGCAGTTCTTC. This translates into CASSPLSGRSYNEQFF.

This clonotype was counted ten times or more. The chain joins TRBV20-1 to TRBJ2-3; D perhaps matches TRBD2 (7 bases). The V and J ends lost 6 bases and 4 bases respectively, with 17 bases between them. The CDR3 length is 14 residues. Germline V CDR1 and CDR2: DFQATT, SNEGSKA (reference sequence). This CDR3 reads CSALSGGGADTQYF. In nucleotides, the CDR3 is TGCAGTGCCCTATCTGGAGGGGGGGCAGATACGCAGTATTTT.

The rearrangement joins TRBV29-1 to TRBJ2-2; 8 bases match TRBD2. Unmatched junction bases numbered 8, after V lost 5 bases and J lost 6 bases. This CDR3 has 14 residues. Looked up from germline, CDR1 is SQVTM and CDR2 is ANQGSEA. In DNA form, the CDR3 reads TGCAGCGTTAGGAGCGGGAGTTTATCCGGGGAGCTGTTTTTT. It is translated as CSVRSGSLSGELFF.

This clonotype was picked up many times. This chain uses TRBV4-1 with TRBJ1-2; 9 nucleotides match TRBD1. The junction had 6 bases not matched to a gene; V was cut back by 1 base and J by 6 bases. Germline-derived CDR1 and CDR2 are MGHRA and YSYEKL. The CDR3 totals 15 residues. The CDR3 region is CASSQGDRVSHGYTF. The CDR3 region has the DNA TGCGCCAGCAGCCAAGGGGACAGGGTATCTCATGGCTACACCTTC.

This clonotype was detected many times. CDR3 in amino acids: CASSVDGGSTDTQYF. Written as DNA, the CDR3 is TGTGCCAGCAGCGTAGACGGCGGGAGCACAGATACGCAGTATTTT. The gene calls are TRBV9 and TRBJ2-3, with a possible D match to TRBD2 (5 bases). V was cut by 0 bases and J by 0 bases, with 8 bases left in between. The germline gives CDR1 SGDLS, CDR2 YYNGEE. This CDR3 has 15 amino acids.

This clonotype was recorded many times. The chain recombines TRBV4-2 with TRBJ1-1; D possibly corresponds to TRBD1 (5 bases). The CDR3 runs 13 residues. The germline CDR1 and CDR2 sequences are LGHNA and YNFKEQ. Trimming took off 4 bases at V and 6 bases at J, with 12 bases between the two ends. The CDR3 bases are TGTGCCAGCAGCCGCTCCGGGGCCTCTGAAGCTTTCTTT. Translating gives CASSRSGASEAFF.

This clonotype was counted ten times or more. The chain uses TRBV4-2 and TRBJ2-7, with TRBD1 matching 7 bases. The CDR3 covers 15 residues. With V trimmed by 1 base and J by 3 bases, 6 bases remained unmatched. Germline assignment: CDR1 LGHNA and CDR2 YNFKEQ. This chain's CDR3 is CASSQVQGVDYEQYF. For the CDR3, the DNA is TGTGCCAGCAGCCAAGTTCAGGGGGTGGACTACGAGCAGTACTTC.

The CDR3 protein is CASTQAEYSYNEQFF. For the CDR3, the DNA is TGTGCCAGCACCCAGGCGGAATACTCCTACAATGAGCAGTTCTTC. The chain links TRBV4-2 to TRBJ2-1; no clear D. Trimming took 7 bases from V and 0 from J, leaving 13 bases between them. Germline V gene lookup returns CDR1 LGHNA and CDR2 YNFKEQ. This CDR3 spans 15 amino acids.

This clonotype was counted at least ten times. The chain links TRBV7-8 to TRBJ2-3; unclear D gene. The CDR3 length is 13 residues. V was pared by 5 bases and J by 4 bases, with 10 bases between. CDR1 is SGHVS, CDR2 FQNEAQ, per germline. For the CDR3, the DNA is TGTGCCAGCAGCATAGAGAAAGCAGATACGCAGTATTTT. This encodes CASSIEKADTQYF.

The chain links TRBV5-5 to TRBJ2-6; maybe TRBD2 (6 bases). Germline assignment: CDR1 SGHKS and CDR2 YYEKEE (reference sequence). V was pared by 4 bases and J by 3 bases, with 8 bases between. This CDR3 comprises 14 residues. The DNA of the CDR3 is TGTGCCAGCAGCGGGGACTTTGGGGCCAACGTCCTGACTTTC. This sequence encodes CASSGDFGANVLTF.